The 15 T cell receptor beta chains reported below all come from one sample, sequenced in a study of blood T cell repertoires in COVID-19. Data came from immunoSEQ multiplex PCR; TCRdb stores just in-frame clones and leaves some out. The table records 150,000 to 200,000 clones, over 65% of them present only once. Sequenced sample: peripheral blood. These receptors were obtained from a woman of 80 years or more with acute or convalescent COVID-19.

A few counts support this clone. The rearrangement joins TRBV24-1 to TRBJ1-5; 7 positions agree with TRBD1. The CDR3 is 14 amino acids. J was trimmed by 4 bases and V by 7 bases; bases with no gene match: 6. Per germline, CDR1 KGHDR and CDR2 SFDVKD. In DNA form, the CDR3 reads TGTGCCACCAGCGCCGGGACAGCTAATCAGCCCCAGCATTTT. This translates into CATSAGTANQPQHF.

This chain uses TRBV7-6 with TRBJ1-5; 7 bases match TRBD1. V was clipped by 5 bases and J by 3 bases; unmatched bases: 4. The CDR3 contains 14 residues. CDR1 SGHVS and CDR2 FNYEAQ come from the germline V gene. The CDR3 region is CASSPGTANQPQHF. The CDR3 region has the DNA TGTGCCAGCAGCCCGGGGACAGCCAATCAGCCCCAGCATTTT.

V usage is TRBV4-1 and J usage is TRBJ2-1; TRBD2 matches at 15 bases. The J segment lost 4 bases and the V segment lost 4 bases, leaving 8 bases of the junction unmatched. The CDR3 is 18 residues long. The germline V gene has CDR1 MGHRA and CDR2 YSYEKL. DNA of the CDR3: TGCGCCAGCAGCCCTGGACTAGCGGGAGGGCCGGGGTACAATGAGCAGTTCTTC. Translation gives CASSPGLAGGPGYNEQFF.

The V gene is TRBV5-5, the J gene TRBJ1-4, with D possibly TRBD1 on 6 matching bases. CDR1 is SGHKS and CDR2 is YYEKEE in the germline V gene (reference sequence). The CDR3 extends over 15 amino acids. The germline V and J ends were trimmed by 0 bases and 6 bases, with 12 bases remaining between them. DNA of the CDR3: TGTGCCAGCAGCTTGGTGGGGGCGAGGGATGAAAAACTGTTTTTT. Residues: CASSLVGARDEKLFF.

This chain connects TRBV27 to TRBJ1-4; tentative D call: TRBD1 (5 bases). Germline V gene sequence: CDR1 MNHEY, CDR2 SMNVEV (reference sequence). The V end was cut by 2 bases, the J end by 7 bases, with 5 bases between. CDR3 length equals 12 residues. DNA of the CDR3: TGTGCCAGCAGTTTAAGGGGTGAAAAACTGTTTTTT. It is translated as CASSLRGEKLFF.

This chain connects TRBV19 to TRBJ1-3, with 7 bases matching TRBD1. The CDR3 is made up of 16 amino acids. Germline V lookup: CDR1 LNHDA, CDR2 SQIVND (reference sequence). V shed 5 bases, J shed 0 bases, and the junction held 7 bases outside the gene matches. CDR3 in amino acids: CASSVTGTDSGNTIYF. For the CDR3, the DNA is TGTGCCAGTAGTGTAACCGGGACAGACTCTGGAAACACCATATATTTT.

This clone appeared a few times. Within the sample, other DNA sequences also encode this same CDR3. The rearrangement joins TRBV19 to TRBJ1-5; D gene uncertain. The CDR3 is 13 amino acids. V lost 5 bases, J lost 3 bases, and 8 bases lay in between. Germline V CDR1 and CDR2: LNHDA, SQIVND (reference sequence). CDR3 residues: CASSDSPNQPQHF. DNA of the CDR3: TGTGCCAGTAGTGACTCACCCAATCAGCCCCAGCATTTT.

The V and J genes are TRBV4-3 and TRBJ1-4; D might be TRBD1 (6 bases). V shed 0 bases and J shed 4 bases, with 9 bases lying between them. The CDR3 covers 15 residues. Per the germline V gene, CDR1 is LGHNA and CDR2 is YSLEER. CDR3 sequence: CASSQDRTDNEKLFF. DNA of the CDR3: TGCGCCAGCAGCCAAGATAGGACAGATAATGAAAAACTGTTTTTT.

CDR3 DNA: TGCAGTGCTAGTACAGGGGACACTGAAGCTTTCTTT. Translating gives CSASTGDTEAFF. The rearrangement links TRBV20-1 to TRBJ1-1; 7 bases map to TRBD1. The V and J ends lost 3 bases and 3 bases, in that order; junction bases with no gene match: 1. The V gene's germline CDR1 is DFQATT and CDR2 SNEGSKA (reference sequence). The length of the CDR3 is 12 residues.

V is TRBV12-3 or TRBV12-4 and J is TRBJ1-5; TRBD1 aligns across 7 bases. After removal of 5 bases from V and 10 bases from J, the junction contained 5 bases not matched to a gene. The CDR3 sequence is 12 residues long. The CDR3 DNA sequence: TGTGCCAGCAGTATACAGGGGAGACCCCAGCATTTT. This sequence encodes CASSIQGRPQHF.

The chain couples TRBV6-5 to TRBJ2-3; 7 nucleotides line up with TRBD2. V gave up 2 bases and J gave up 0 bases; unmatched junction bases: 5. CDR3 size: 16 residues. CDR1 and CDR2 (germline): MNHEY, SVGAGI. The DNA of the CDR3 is TGTGCCAGCAGTTACCCCCATAGCGGGAGCACAGATACGCAGTATTTT. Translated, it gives CASSYPHSGSTDTQYF.

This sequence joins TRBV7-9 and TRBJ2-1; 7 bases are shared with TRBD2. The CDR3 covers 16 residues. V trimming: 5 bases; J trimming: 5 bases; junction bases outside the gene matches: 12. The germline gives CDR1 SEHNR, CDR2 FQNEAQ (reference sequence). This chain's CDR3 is CASSEPSGIGNNEQFF. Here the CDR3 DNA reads TGTGCCAGCAGCGAACCTAGCGGAATAGGGAACAATGAGCAGTTCTTC.

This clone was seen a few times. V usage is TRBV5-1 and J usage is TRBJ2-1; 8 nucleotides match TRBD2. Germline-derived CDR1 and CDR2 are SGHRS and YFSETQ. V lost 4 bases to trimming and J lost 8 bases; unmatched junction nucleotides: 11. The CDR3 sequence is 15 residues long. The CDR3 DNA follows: TGCGCCAGCAGCCTCGGGACTAGTGATTTAGATGAGCAGTTCTTC. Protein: CASSLGTSDLDEQFF.

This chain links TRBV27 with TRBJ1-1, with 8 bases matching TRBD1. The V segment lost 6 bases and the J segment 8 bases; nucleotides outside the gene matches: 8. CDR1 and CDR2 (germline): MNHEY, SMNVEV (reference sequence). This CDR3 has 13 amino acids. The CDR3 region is CASSHNWDREAFF. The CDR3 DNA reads TGTGCCAGCAGCCATAATTGGGACAGGGAAGCTTTCTTT.

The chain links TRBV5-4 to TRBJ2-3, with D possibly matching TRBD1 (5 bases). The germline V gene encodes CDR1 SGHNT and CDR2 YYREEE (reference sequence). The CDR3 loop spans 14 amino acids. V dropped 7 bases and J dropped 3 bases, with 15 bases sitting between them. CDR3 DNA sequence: TGTGCCAGCTATTGGCAGGGTGGGACAGATACGCAGTATTTT. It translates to CASYWQGGTDTQYF.